Each of the 12 T cell receptor beta chains below was sequenced from the same sample in a study of blood T cell repertoires in COVID-19. Assay: immunoSEQ multiplex PCR; the TCRdb copy retains only in-frame clones and omits some. The data show about 240,000 clones, 88% seen once. The source material was peripheral blood. All receptors derive from a woman aged 40 to 49 who had recovered from COVID-19.

The chain uses TRBV6-5 and TRBJ1-1; D gene unclear. This CDR3 is built from 13 residues. Germline V gene data show CDR1 as MNHEY and CDR2 as SVGAGI. Trimming shortened V by 10 bases and J by 8 bases, and 20 bases separated the two germline ends. The DNA of the CDR3 is TGTGCCACCGGTCGCAGGTTCCTGGCCGAAGCTTTCTTT. Its translation: CATGRRFLAEAFF.

This chain links TRBV6-5 with TRBJ1-1, with 7 positions matching TRBD1. Germline assignment: CDR1 MNHEY and CDR2 SVGAGI. The trim removed 6 bases at V and 1 base at J, leaving 5 bases unmatched. The CDR3 contains 14 residues. The CDR3 reads CASSRQGRNTEAFF. DNA of the CDR3: TGTGCCAGCAGCCGACAGGGAAGGAACACTGAAGCTTTCTTT.

V gene TRBV7-2 combines with J gene TRBJ1-1; D is unresolved. Germline V gene data show CDR1 as SGHTA and CDR2 as FQGNSA. The CDR3 runs 14 residues. The germline V and J ends were trimmed by 1 base and 2 bases, with 8 bases remaining between them. Here the CDR3 DNA reads TGTGCCAGCAGCTTAGGGGAGGGCAACACTGAAGCTTTCTTT. Its protein product is CASSLGEGNTEAFF.

The genes are TRBV5-1 and TRBJ2-1; 16 bases align to TRBD2. This CDR3 has 17 amino acids. Germline CDR1 reads SGHRS; CDR2 reads YFSETQ. V lost 6 bases, J lost 9 bases, and 12 bases stayed unmatched. This CDR3 reads CASTEPGLAGGRVEQFF. Here the CDR3 DNA reads TGCGCCAGCACCGAACCGGGACTAGCGGGAGGGCGGGTTGAGCAGTTCTTC.

V and J are TRBV6-6 and TRBJ2-3, with a weak D call TRBD2 (5 bases). Per germline, CDR1 MNHNY and CDR2 SVGAGI (reference sequence). Trimming shortened V by 5 bases and J by 2 bases, and 11 bases separated the two germline ends. The CDR3 has 14 residues. The CDR3 loop is CASSPWETTDTQYF. CDR3 nucleotide sequence: TGTGCCAGCAGTCCCTGGGAGACCACAGATACGCAGTATTTT.

The chain combines TRBV6-4 with TRBJ2-3; 10 nucleotides align to TRBD1. V shed 4 bases, J shed 4 bases, and the junction held 2 bases outside the gene matches. The germline V gene has CDR1 MRHNA and CDR2 SNTAGT. CDR3 length: 14 residues. Written as DNA, the CDR3 is TGTGCCAGCAGTGGGACAGGGGGTGCAGATACGCAGTATTTT. Residues: CASSGTGGADTQYF.

The chain combines TRBV3-1 (or the pseudogene TRBV3-2) with TRBJ1-1; TRBD1 is a possible D gene (5 bases). This CDR3 has 18 residues. V lost 0 bases to trimming and J lost 0 bases, with 17 bases between them. The germline gives CDR1 LGHDT, CDR2 YNNKEL (reference sequence). This chain's CDR3 is CASSQDGGGKWVNTEAFF. CDR3 DNA: TGTGCCAGCAGCCAAGATGGGGGAGGGAAGTGGGTGAACACTGAAGCTTTCTTT.

The rearrangement uses TRBV29-1 and TRBJ1-2, with D perhaps matching TRBD1 (5 bases). The CDR3 has 13 amino acids. Trimming removed 4 bases at V and 3 bases at J, with 12 bases between. Germline V gene data show CDR1 as SQVTM and CDR2 as ANQGSEA. DNA of the CDR3: TGCAGCGTTGGGGGGGACCGCTACTATGGCTACACCTTC. It yields the protein CSVGGDRYYGYTF.

V is TRBV6-2 or TRBV6-3 and J is TRBJ2-7; 9 nucleotides agree with TRBD1. The V segment lost 6 bases and the J segment 4 bases; nucleotides outside the gene matches: 7. Germline V lookup: CDR1 MNHEY, CDR2 SVGEGT. The length of the CDR3 is 14 residues. CDR3 sequence: CASSGQGRLYEQYF. The CDR3 region has the DNA TGTGCCAGCAGCGGACAGGGGCGACTGTACGAGCAGTACTTC.

This clone has a handful of counts. The chain uses TRBV7-9 and TRBJ1-1; D gene uncertain. Germline CDR1 SEHNR, CDR2 FQNEAQ (reference sequence). CDR3 length equals 12 residues. The V gene lost 5 bases and the J gene lost 6 bases, with 10 bases spanning the gap. The CDR3 region is CASSPRPSEAFF. CDR3 sequence (DNA): TGTGCCAGCAGCCCCCGTCCCTCTGAAGCTTTCTTT.

V and J are TRBV10-3 and TRBJ2-3; tentative D call: TRBD2 (6 bases). The germline CDR1 and CDR2 sequences are ENHRY and SYGVKD. This CDR3 contains 15 residues. V was shortened by 0 bases and J by 4 bases, with 11 bases between the two germline ends. Here the CDR3 reads CAISESKRAADTQYF. Here the CDR3 DNA reads TGTGCCATCAGTGAGTCTAAGCGGGCGGCAGATACGCAGTATTTT.

The chain couples TRBV11-2 to TRBJ2-3; no reliable D call. CDR3 size: 12 residues. V was trimmed by 4 bases and J by 2 bases, leaving 4 bases between them. Per the germline V gene, CDR1 is SGHAT and CDR2 is FQNNGV. CDR3 loop: CASSSSTDTQYF. DNA of the CDR3: TGTGCCAGCAGCTCTTCCACAGATACGCAGTATTTT.